This T cell receptor (beta chain) was captured in a study of a mutant IDH1 vaccine in newly diagnosed glioma. Study at large: Patients previously underwent radiotherapy, temozolomide, or both, and most underwent both. Overall study results and limits: Among all patients, vaccine-induced immune responses occurred in 85% to 95%.

Germline V gene data show CDR1 as LNHDA and CDR2 as SQIVND (reference sequence). This CDR3 region has 16 residues. V shed 5 bases and J shed 4 bases, with 17 bases lying between them. Of note for this clone: Its specificity is unknown.

Stated time point: week 5, during vaccination. Each dose of the vaccine consisted of 300 ug of mutant IDH1 20-mer peptide, with topical imiquimod. Libraries were prepared by immunoSEQ multiplex PCR; TCRdb keeps only in-frame clonotypes and omits some of them. Of 35,000 to 45,000 clones listed, roughly 79% are singletons. The rearrangement links TRBV19 to TRBJ2-2, with a possible D match to TRBD2 (5 bases). This sample comprised PBMCs, obtained from a glioma patient whose treatment included an IDH1 peptide vaccine. This clonotype originated in a man over 45 with glioma. The CDR3 sequence is CASSYTRNVFTGELFF. The CDR3 coding sequence is TGTGCCAGTAGTTATACTAGAAACGTCTTCACCGGGGAGCTGTTTTTT. The whole variable domain, filled in from reference TRBV19 and TRBJ2-2, reads DGGITQSPKYLFRKEGQNVTLSCEQNLNHDAMYWYRQDPGQGLRLIYYSQIVNDFQKGDIAEGYSVSREKKESFPLTVTSAQKNPTAFYLCASSYTRNVFTGELFFGEGSRLTVL.